The 31 T cell receptor beta chains below all came from one sample that was sequenced in a study of cytomegalovirus exposure and HLA in healthy donors. 60 Vbeta and 13 Jbeta primers were used in PCR. Libraries were prepared by immunoSEQ multiplex PCR; TCRdb keeps only in-frame clonotypes and omits some of them. The sample contains about 170,000 clones, roughly 83% of which appear only once. The sample taken for sequencing was PBMCs. The receptors here all came from a boy aged 2 to 9 in good health and CMV-seronegative.

J is TRBJ1-4 and V is TRBV4-1; the D gene is possibly TRBD1 (5 bases). Germline V lookup: CDR1 MGHRA, CDR2 YSYEKL. V lost 1 base and J lost 8, with 17 bases in between. The CDR3 has 16 amino acids. The CDR3 here is CASSQGFGLGREKLFF. CDR3 nucleotide sequence: TGCGCCAGCAGCCAAGGATTCGGGCTGGGGCGGGAAAAACTGTTTTTT.

This chain's CDR3 is CASSMVGGRNTEAFF. CDR3 in DNA: TGTGCCAGTAGTATGGTGGGAGGGAGGAACACTGAAGCTTTCTTT. The chain carries TRBV19 and TRBJ1-1, with D uncertain. Trimming took 3 bases from V and 1 from J, leaving 12 bases between them. Per germline, CDR1 LNHDA and CDR2 SQIVND (reference sequence). The CDR3 extends over 15 amino acids.

The chain joins TRBV13 to TRBJ1-1, with a weak D call TRBD1 (5 bases). Trimming removed 3 bases from V and 0 bases from J, with 5 bases in between. CDR1 and CDR2 (germline): PRHDT, FYEKMQ (reference sequence). The CDR3 extends over 13 amino acids. The CDR3 sequence is CASSFRVNTEAFF. The CDR3 DNA reads TGTGCCAGCAGCTTCAGGGTGAACACTGAAGCTTTCTTT.

The chain joins TRBV5-1 to TRBJ2-5; D is perhaps TRBD2 (5 bases). The CDR3 extends over 15 amino acids. Germline V gives CDR1 SGHRS, CDR2 YFSETQ. The germline V and J ends were trimmed by 2 bases and 2 bases, with 13 bases remaining between them. The CDR3 is CASSLRGSPQETQYF. DNA of the CDR3: TGCGCCAGCAGCTTACGGGGATCCCCACAAGAGACCCAGTACTTC.

CDR3 sequence: CASSEETGDWNEQFF. CDR3 nucleotides: TGTGCCAGCAGTGAGGAGACAGGGGACTGGAATGAGCAGTTCTTC. This chain connects TRBV2 to TRBJ2-1, with TRBD1 matching over 8 bases. Germline trimming cut 3 bases from V and 7 bases from J; bases unmatched to any gene: 8. Germline assignment: CDR1 SNHLY and CDR2 FYNNEI. The CDR3 consists of 15 residues.

J is TRBJ2-2 and V is TRBV6-1; D is perhaps TRBD1 (5 bases). CDR3 length: 13 amino acids. The V end was cut by 7 bases, the J end by 3 bases, with 9 bases between. Germline V CDR1 and CDR2: MNHNS, SASEGT. CDR3 sequence (DNA): TGTGCCAGCAAACCAGGGTACACCGGGGAGCTGTTTTTT. It encodes CASKPGYTGELFF.

The genes are TRBV5-1 and TRBJ2-3, with TRBD2 matching over 10 bases. The CDR3 is 15 amino acids. The germline V gene has CDR1 SGHRS and CDR2 YFSETQ. J was trimmed by 3 bases and V by 2 bases; bases with no gene match: 3. The CDR3 loop reads CASSLGAGGTDTQYF. The CDR3 coding sequence is TGCGCCAGCAGCTTAGGAGCGGGGGGGACAGATACGCAGTATTTT.

This rearrangement joins TRBV5-6 to TRBJ1-2; weak D call: TRBD1 (6 bases). The V and J ends lost 6 bases and 3 bases respectively, with 15 bases between them. CDR3 length equals 14 residues. The V gene's germline CDR1 is SGHDT and CDR2 YYEEEE. This CDR3 reads CASTTRTEDYGYTF. CDR3 coding DNA: TGTGCCAGCACCACACGGACAGAGGACTATGGCTACACCTTC.

V usage is TRBV20-1 and J usage is TRBJ2-7, with 7 positions matching TRBD1. CDR3 length equals 11 residues. J lost 5 bases, V lost 4 bases, and 2 bases had no gene match. Looked up from germline, CDR1 is DFQATT and CDR2 is SNEGSKA (reference sequence). The CDR3 region is CSANRGHEQYF. The DNA of the CDR3 is TGCAGTGCTAACAGGGGCCACGAGCAGTACTTC.

V is TRBV29-1 and J is TRBJ1-2; no clear D gene. In germline, CDR1 is SQVTM, CDR2 ANQGSEA. V lost 1 base and J lost 7, with 7 bases in between. This CDR3 has 11 residues. The CDR3 protein is CSVEGRGGYTF. The DNA for the CDR3 is TGCAGCGTTGAAGGACGGGGTGGCTACACCTTC. The whole variable domain, remainder taken from reference TRBV29-1 and TRBJ1-2, is SAVISQKPSRDICQRGTSLTIQCQVDSQVTMMFWYRQQPGQSLTLIATANQGSEATYESGFVIDKFPISRPNLTFSTLTVSNMSPEDSSIYLCSVEGRGGYTFGSGTRLTVV.

The genes are TRBV9 and TRBJ2-4, with 9 bases identical to TRBD1. With 4 bases clipped from V and 6 bases from J, the junction kept 5 bases outside the gene matches. The CDR3 is 14 residues long. Germline CDR1 SGDLS, CDR2 YYNGEE. The CDR3 loop is CASSPGQGRNIQYF. For the CDR3, the DNA is TGTGCCAGCAGCCCTGGACAGGGGCGAAACATTCAGTACTTC.

This chain connects TRBV9 to TRBJ2-7; TRBD2 aligns across 8 bases. Germline CDR1 reads SGDLS; CDR2 reads YYNGEE. The CDR3 spans 16 residues. After removal of 4 bases from V and 0 bases from J, the junction contained 9 bases not matched to a gene. The CDR3 coding sequence is TGTGCCAGCAGCCCTCTAGCGGGCCCCAGCTCCTACGAGCAGTACTTC. Its translation is CASSPLAGPSSYEQYF. Together with reference TRBV9 and TRBJ2-7, the CDR3 gives the full variable domain: DSGVTQTPKHLITATGQRVTLRCSPRSGDLSVYWYQQSLDQGLQFLIQYYNGEERAKGNILERFSAQQFPDLHSELNLSSLELGDSALYFCASSPLAGPSSYEQYFGPGTRLTVT.

V usage is TRBV7-8 and J usage is TRBJ1-3; perhaps TRBD1 as D (5 bases). CDR1 and CDR2 (germline): SGHVS, FQNEAQ. V lost 1 base to trimming and J lost 4 bases, with 11 bases between them. The CDR3 length is 15 residues. The CDR3 is CASSLGTYVGNTIYF. Here the CDR3 DNA reads TGTGCCAGCAGCTTAGGGACATACGTCGGAAACACCATATATTTT.

This chain uses TRBV19 with TRBJ1-6; 10 positions agree with TRBD1. This CDR3 contains 18 residues. Germline V lookup: CDR1 LNHDA, CDR2 SQIVND (reference sequence). Trimming cost V 5 bases and J 7 bases; bases outside gene matches: 14. CDR3 protein: CASSQFERPGQGNSPLHF. The CDR3 bases are TGTGCCAGTAGTCAATTCGAAAGACCGGGACAGGGGAATTCACCCCTCCACTTT.

CDR3 protein: CASSAGQTSGANVLTF. CDR3 sequence (DNA): TGTGCCAGCAGCGCCGGACAGACCTCTGGGGCCAACGTCCTGACTTTC. This sequence joins TRBV5-4 and TRBJ2-6, with D possibly matching TRBD1 (6 bases). This CDR3 is 16 amino acids long. V lost 4 bases to trimming and J lost 0 bases, with 11 bases between them. The germline V gene has CDR1 SGHNT and CDR2 YYREEE (reference sequence).

The chain recombines TRBV6-5 with TRBJ1-2; TRBD1 aligns across 8 bases. The CDR3 consists of 14 residues. With 5 bases clipped from V and 5 bases from J, the junction kept 7 bases outside the gene matches. CDR1 and CDR2 (germline): MNHEY, SVGAGI. Written as DNA, the CDR3 is TGTGCCAGCAGTCCCCAGGGGGCGGGATATGGCTACACCTTC. Its translation: CASSPQGAGYGYTF.

In this sample, this clone turned up a few times. The chain is built from TRBV30 and TRBJ1-5; D is ambiguous. Per germline, CDR1 GTSNPN and CDR2 SVGIG (reference sequence). The CDR3 loop spans 13 amino acids. The V and J ends lost 5 bases and 5 bases respectively, with 13 bases between them. The CDR3 is CAWGRGWDQPQHF. For the CDR3, the DNA is TGTGCCTGGGGCAGAGGCTGGGATCAGCCCCAGCATTTT.

The chain uses TRBV27 and TRBJ1-2, with 7 bases identical to TRBD1. The CDR3 is 15 residues long. Trimming cost V 2 bases and J 0 bases; bases outside gene matches: 3. Germline values: CDR1 MNHEY, CDR2 SMNVEV (reference sequence). CDR3 region: CASSLLGGSNYGYTF. CDR3 nucleotides: TGTGCCAGCAGTTTACTAGGGGGCTCTAACTATGGCTACACCTTC.

Points on this clone: Other DNA sequences within the sample encode an identical CDR3. The chain joins TRBV5-8 to TRBJ2-3, with 8 bases fitting TRBD2. The CDR3 loop spans 15 amino acids. Germline assignment: CDR1 SGHTS and CDR2 YDEGEE. Trimming took 0 bases from V and 6 from J; bases not matched to a gene: 6. The CDR3 loop is CASSLGLAGGDTQYF. CDR3 in DNA: TGTGCCAGCAGCTTGGGCCTAGCGGGCGGGGATACGCAGTATTTT.

The chain combines TRBV9 with TRBJ2-2; D remains unclear. This CDR3 spans 15 amino acids. Trimming left V 1 base short and J 4 bases short, with 11 bases between. Germline lookup yields CDR1 SGDLS and CDR2 YYNGEE. CDR3 in DNA: TGTGCCAGCAGCGTAAGCAGGCATACCACCGGGGAGCTGTTTTTT. It codes for CASSVSRHTTGELFF.

The genes are TRBV7-9 and TRBJ1-5; unclear D gene. The CDR3 spans 15 residues. Between the trimmed V and J ends, which lost 3 bases and 0 bases, there was a span of 9 bases. Per the germline V gene, CDR1 is SEHNR and CDR2 is FQNEAQ (reference sequence). The CDR3 reads CASSLGSNSNQPQHF. Written as DNA, the CDR3 is TGTGCCAGCAGCTTGGGGAGCAATAGCAATCAGCCCCAGCATTTT.

This chain uses TRBV14 with TRBJ1-1; no firm D call. The germline CDR1 and CDR2 sequences are SGHDN and FVKESK. V was clipped by 6 bases and J by 8 bases, with 13 bases between them. The CDR3 totals 12 residues. CDR3 amino acids: CASRRTGAEAFF. CDR3 DNA: TGTGCCAGCAGGCGAACGGGTGCCGAAGCTTTCTTT.

A single count supports this clone. The J gene is TRBJ2-2, the V gene TRBV10-3; 9 bases line up with TRBD1. V lost 4 bases, J lost 6 bases, and 9 bases stayed unmatched. The germline CDR1 and CDR2 sequences are ENHRY and SYGVKD. This CDR3 contains 16 residues. The CDR3 region is CAISAGQGGDAGELFF. The CDR3 bases are TGTGCCATCAGTGCGGGACAGGGTGGGGATGCCGGGGAGCTGTTTTTT.

CDR3 sequence: CASSEGAGVAEQFF. In DNA form, the CDR3 reads TGTGCCAGCAGCGAGGGTGCGGGAGTGGCTGAGCAGTTCTTC. The chain is built from TRBV6-6 and TRBJ2-1; 7 positions match TRBD2. CDR1 and CDR2 from the germline V gene are MNHNY and SVGAGI (reference sequence). CDR3 length: 14 residues. After removal of 6 bases from V and 9 bases from J, the junction contained 11 bases not matched to a gene.

The chain employs TRBV19 and TRBJ2-3; D may be TRBD1 (5 bases). Germline V gene lookup returns CDR1 LNHDA and CDR2 SQIVND (reference sequence). This CDR3 is 14 amino acids long. Deletions cut 3 bases from V and 4 bases from J, with 11 bases between. CDR3 DNA: TGTGCCAGTAGTATGCAGGGTCGCGCAGATACGCAGTATTTT. It specifies CASSMQGRADTQYF.

The chain joins TRBV7-9 to TRBJ2-5; TRBD1 aligns across 8 bases. The germline V gene encodes CDR1 SEHNR and CDR2 FQNEAQ (reference sequence). The length of the CDR3 is 15 residues. The ends lost 2 bases at V and 5 bases at J; junction bases unmatched: 7. CDR3 in amino acids: CASSLKDRVLETQYF. The CDR3 DNA reads TGTGCCAGCAGCTTAAAGGACAGGGTTTTGGAGACCCAGTACTTC.

This clone has just a few counts. This chain links TRBV6-5 with TRBJ1-2; 8 nucleotides align to TRBD1. The germline CDR1 and CDR2 sequences are MNHEY and SVGAGI. J gave up 6 bases and V 5 bases, and 11 bases lay outside the gene matches. This CDR3 has 15 residues. The CDR3: CASSTSRQGPNGYTF. As DNA, the CDR3 is TGTGCCAGCAGTACCTCCCGACAGGGGCCTAATGGCTACACCTTC.

Only a few counts were recorded for this clone. This chain links TRBV18 with TRBJ2-3, with a weak D call TRBD1 (6 bases). V lost 3 bases and J lost 0, with 13 bases in between. The CDR3 consists of 16 residues. Germline CDR1 and CDR2: KGHSH and LQKENI. The CDR3 DNA sequence: TGTGCCAGCTCACCCTGGACAGCTACTAGCACAGATACGCAGTATTTT. Protein: CASSPWTATSTDTQYF.

J is TRBJ2-7 and V is TRBV10-3; 7 bases line up with TRBD1. The CDR3 runs to 15 residues. CDR1 and CDR2 (germline): ENHRY, SYGVKD. The ends lost 6 bases at V and 2 bases at J; junction bases unmatched: 10. This CDR3 reads CAIRPTVTGTYEQYF. The CDR3 coding sequence is TGTGCCATCAGGCCCACTGTGACAGGGACCTACGAGCAGTACTTC.

The V gene is TRBV18, the J gene TRBJ2-1; 8 positions match TRBD2. CDR3 size: 14 residues. Trimming took 4 bases from V and 10 from J; bases not matched to a gene: 9. Germline values: CDR1 KGHSH, CDR2 LQKENI. The CDR3 here is CASSQGLDLHEQFF. In DNA form, the CDR3 reads TGTGCCAGCTCACAGGGACTAGATTTGCACGAGCAGTTCTTC.

The rearrangement joins TRBV15 to TRBJ2-3; 10 nucleotides line up with TRBD2. The ends lost 1 base at V and 3 bases at J; junction bases unmatched: 1. The germline CDR1 and CDR2 sequences are LNHNV and YYDKDF (reference sequence). The CDR3 is 15 amino acids. CDR3 amino acids: CATSRASGRTDTQYF. The CDR3 DNA follows: TGTGCCACCAGCAGAGCTAGCGGGAGAACAGATACGCAGTATTTT. Complete variable domain (other parts from reference TRBV15 and TRBJ2-3): DAMVIQNPRYQVTQFGKPVTLSCSQTLNHNVMYWYQQKSSQAPKLLFHYYDKDFNNEADTPDNFQSRRPNTSFCFLDIRSPGLGDTAMYLCATSRASGRTDTQYFGPGTRLTVL.